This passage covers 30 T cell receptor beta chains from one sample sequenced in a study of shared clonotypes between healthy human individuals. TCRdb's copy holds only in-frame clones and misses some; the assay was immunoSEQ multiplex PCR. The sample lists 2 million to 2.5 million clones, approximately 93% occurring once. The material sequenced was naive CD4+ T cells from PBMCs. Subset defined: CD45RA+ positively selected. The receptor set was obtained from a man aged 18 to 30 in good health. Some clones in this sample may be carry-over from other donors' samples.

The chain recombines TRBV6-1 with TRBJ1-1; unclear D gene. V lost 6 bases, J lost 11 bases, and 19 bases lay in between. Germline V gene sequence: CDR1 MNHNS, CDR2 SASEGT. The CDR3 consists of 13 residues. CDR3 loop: CASRASATSTAFF. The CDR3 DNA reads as TGTGCCAGCAGGGCCTCGGCGACCTCGACGGCTTTCTTT.

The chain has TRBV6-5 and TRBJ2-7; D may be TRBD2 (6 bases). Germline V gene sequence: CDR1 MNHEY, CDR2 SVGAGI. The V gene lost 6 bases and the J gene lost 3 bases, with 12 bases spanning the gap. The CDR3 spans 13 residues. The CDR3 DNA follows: TGTGCCAGCAGAAGCGGGCGCTACTACGAGCAGTACTTC. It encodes CASRSGRYYEQYF.

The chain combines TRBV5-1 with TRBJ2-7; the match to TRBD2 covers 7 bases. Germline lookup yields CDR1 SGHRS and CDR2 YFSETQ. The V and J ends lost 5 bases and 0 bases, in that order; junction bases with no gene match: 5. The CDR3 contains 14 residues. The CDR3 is CASSYGLDSYEQYF. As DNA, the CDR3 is TGCGCCAGCAGTTATGGACTAGACTCCTACGAGCAGTACTTC.

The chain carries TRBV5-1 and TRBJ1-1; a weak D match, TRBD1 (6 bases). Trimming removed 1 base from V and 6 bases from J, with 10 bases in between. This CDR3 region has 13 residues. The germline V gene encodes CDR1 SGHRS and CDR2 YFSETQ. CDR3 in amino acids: CASSLNRDAEAFF. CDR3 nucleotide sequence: TGCGCCAGCAGCTTGAACAGGGATGCTGAAGCTTTCTTT.

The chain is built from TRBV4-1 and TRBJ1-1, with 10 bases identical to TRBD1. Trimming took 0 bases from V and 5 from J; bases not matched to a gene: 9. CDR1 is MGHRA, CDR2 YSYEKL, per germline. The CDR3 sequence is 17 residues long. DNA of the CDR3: TGCGCCAGCAGCCAAGATGACCGGGACAGGGGCTGGACTGAAGCTTTCTTT. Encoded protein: CASSQDDRDRGWTEAFF.

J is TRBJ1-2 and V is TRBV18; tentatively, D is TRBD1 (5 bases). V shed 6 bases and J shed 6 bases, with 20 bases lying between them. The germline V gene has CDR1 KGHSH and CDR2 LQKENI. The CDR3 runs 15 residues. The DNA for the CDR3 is TGTGCCAGCTCTCCCACCCCCGGGACGGGGAATGGCTACACCTTC. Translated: CASSPTPGTGNGYTF.

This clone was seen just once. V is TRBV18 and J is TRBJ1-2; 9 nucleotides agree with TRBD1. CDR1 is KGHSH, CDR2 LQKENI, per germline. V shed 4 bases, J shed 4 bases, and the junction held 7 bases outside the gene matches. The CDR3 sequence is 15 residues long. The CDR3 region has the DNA TGTGCCAGCTCACAAGTGGACAGGGGTAGCTATGGCTACACCTTC. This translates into CASSQVDRGSYGYTF. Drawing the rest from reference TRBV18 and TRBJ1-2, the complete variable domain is NAGVMQNPRHLVRRRGQEARLRCSPMKGHSHVYWYRQLPEEGLKFMVYLQKENIIDESGMPKERFSAEFPKEGPSILRIQQVVRGDSAAYFCASSQVDRGSYGYTFGSGTRLTVV.

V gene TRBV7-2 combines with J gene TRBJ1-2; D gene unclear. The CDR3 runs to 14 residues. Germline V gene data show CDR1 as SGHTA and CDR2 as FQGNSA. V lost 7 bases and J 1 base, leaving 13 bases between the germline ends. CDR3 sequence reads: CASTPGQDNYGYTF. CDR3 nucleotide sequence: TGTGCCAGCACTCCGGGCCAGGATAACTATGGCTACACCTTC.

In DNA, the CDR3 is TGTGCCAGCAGCTTATTGGGAGGGAGTACGGCCGGGGAGCTGTTTTTT. Amino acid sequence: CASSLLGGSTAGELFF. The chain has TRBV7-9 and TRBJ2-2; 7 nucleotides agree with TRBD2. There are 16 residues in the CDR3. From germline, CDR1 is SEHNR and CDR2 FQNEAQ (reference sequence). Trimming cost V 2 bases and J 6 bases; bases outside gene matches: 9.

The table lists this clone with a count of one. This CDR3 is CASSLPGTLNTGELFF. CDR3 nucleotide sequence: TGTGCCAGCAGCTTGCCCGGGACCTTGAACACCGGGGAGCTGTTTTTT. The chain carries TRBV5-6 and TRBJ2-2; TRBD1 or TRBD2 may be the D gene (5 bases each). Germline CDR1 and CDR2: SGHDT and YYEEEE. Trimming stripped 1 base from V and 1 base from J, with 11 bases between. This CDR3 comprises 16 residues.

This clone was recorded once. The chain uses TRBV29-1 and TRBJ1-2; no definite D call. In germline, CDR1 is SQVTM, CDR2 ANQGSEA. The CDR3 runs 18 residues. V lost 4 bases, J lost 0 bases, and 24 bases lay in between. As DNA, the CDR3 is TGCAGCGTTGGCGGTGGCGGAACACATCCTCAAGCTAACTATGGCTACACCTTC. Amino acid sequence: CSVGGGGTHPQANYGYTF.

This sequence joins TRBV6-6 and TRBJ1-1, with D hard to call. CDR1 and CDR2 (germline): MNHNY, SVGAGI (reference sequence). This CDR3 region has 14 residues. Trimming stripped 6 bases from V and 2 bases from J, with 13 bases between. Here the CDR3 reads CASSPGRINTEAFF. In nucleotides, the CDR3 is TGTGCCAGCAGCCCCGGACGGATTAACACTGAAGCTTTCTTT.

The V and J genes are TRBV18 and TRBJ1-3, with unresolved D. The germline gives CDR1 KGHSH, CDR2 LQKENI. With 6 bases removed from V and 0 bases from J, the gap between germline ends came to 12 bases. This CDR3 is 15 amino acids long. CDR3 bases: TGTGCCAGCTCCATCTCCGGGAGCTCTGGAAACACCATATATTTT. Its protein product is CASSISGSSGNTIYF.

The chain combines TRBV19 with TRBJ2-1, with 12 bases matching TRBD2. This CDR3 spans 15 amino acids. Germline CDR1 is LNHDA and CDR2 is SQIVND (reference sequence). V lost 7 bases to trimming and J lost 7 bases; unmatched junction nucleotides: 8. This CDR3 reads CASTLSSGRVNEQFF. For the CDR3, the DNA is TGTGCCAGTACCCTGTCTAGCGGGAGGGTGAATGAGCAGTTCTTC. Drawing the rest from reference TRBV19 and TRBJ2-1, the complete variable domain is DGGITQSPKYLFRKEGQNVTLSCEQNLNHDAMYWYRQDPGQGLRLIYYSQIVNDFQKGDIAEGYSVSREKKESFPLTVTSAQKNPTAFYLCASTLSSGRVNEQFFGPGTRLTVL.

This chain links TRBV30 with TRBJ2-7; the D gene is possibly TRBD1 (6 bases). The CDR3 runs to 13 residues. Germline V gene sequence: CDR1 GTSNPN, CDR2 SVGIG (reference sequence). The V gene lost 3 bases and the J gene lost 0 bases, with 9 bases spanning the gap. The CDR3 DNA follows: TGTGCCTGGAGGACGACAGGCTCCTACGAGCAGTACTTC. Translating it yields CAWRTTGSYEQYF.

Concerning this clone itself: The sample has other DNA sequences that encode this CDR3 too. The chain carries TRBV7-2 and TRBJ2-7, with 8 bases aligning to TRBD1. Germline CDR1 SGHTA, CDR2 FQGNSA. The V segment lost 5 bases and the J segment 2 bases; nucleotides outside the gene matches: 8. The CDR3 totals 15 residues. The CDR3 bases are TGTGCCAGCAGCCCCGGAGGACAGGGAGCCTACGAGCAGTACTTC. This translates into CASSPGGQGAYEQYF. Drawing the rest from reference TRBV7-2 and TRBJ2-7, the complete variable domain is GAGVSQSPSNKVTEKGKDVELRCDPISGHTALYWYRQSLGQGLEFLIYFQGNSAPDKSGLPSDRFSAERTGGSVSTLTIQRTQQEDSAVYLCASSPGGQGAYEQYFGPGTRLTVT.

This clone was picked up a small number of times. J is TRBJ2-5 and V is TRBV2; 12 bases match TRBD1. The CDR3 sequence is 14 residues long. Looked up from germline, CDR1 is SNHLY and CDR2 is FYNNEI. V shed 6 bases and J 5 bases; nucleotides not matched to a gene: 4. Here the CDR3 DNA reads TGTGCCAGCAGCGGGACAGGGGGCTTTGAGACCCAGTACTTC. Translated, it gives CASSGTGGFETQYF.

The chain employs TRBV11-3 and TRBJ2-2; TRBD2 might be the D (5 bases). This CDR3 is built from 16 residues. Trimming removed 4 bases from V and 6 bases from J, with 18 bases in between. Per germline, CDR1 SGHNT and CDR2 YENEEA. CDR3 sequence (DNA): TGTGCCAGCAGCTACGGACTCCTTAGTTCGTCCGGGGAGCTGTTTTTT. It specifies CASSYGLLSSSGELFF.

CDR3: CASSVEAGHGNTIYF. DNA of the CDR3: TGTGCCAGCAGCGTAGAGGCGGGACACGGAAACACCATATATTTT. The chain couples TRBV9 to TRBJ1-3, with a weak D call TRBD1 (6 bases). The CDR3 loop spans 15 amino acids. The germline CDR1 and CDR2 sequences are SGDLS and YYNGEE. V lost 0 bases, J lost 4 bases, and 11 bases lay in between.

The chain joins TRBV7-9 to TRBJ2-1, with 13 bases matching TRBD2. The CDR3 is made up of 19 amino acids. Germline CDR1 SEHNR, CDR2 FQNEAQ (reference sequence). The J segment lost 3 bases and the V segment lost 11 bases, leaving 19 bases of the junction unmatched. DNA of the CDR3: TGTGCCGTCTCGCAAGAACTCGGACTAGCGGGGGCTAACTACAATGAGCAGTTCTTC. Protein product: CAVSQELGLAGANYNEQFF. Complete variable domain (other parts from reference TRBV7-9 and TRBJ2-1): DTGVSQNPRHKITKRGQNVTFRCDPISEHNRLYWYRQTLGQGPEFLTYFQNEAQLEKSRLLSDRFSAERPKGSFSTLEIQRTEQGDSAMYLCAVSQELGLAGANYNEQFFGPGTRLTVL.

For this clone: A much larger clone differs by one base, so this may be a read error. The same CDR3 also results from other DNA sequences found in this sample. This chain's CDR3 is CASSLEGTQYF. The CDR3 DNA reads TGCGCCAGCAGCTTGGAAGGGACCCAGTACTTC. V gene TRBV5-1 combines with J gene TRBJ2-5; D unclear. V lost 0 bases to trimming and J lost 7 bases, with 4 bases between them. From germline, CDR1 is SGHRS and CDR2 YFSETQ. This CDR3 has 11 amino acids.

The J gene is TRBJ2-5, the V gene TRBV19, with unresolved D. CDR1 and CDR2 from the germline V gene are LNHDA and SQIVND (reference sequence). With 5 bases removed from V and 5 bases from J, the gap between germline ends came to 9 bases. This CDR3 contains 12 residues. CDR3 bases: TGTGCCAGTAGTCTAGGTATGGAGACCCAGTACTTC. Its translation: CASSLGMETQYF.

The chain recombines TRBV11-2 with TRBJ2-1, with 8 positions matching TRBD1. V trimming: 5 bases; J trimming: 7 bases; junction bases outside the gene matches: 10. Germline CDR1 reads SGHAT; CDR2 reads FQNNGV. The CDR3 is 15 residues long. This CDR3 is CASSNRGQGGNEQFF. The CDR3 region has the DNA TGTGCCAGCAGCAATAGAGGACAGGGTGGGAATGAGCAGTTCTTC.

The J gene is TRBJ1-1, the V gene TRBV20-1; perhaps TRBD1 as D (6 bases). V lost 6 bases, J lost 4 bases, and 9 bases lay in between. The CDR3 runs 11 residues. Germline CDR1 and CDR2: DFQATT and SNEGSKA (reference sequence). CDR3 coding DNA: TGCAGTGCAGTGGGGGCCACTGAAGCTTTCTTT. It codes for CSAVGATEAFF.

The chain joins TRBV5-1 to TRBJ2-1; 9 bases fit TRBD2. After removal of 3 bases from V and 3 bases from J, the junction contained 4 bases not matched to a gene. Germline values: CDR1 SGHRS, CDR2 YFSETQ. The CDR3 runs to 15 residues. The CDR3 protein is CASSSTAGGYNEQFF. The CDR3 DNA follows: TGCGCCAGCAGCTCCACAGCGGGAGGCTACAATGAGCAGTTCTTC. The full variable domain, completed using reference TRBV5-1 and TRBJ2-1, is KAGVTQTPRYLIKTRGQQVTLSCSPISGHRSVSWYQQTPGQGLQFLFEYFSETQRNKGNFPGRFSGRQFSNSRSEMNVSTLELGDSALYLCASSSTAGGYNEQFFGPGTRLTVL.

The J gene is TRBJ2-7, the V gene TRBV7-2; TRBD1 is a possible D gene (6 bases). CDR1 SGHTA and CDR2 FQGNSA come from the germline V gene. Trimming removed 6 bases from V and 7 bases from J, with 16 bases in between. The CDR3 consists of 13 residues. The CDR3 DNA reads TGTGCCAGCAGACAACAGGGATTGAGAGAGCAGTACTTC. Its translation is CASRQQGLREQYF.

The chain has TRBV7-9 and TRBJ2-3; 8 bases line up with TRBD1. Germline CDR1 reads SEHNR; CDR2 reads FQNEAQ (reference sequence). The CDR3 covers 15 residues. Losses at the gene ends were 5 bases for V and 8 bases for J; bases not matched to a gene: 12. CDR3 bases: TGTGCCAGCAGCCACCACAGGGGGTCTATAGGTACGCAGTATTTT. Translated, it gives CASSHHRGSIGTQYF.

This chain's CDR3 is CASQYGDQRTDTQYF. DNA for the CDR3: TGTGCCAGCCAGTATGGCGATCAACGCACAGATACGCAGTATTTT. V is TRBV6-1 and J is TRBJ2-3; D remains ambiguous. Trimming shortened V by 8 bases and J by 1 base, and 16 bases separated the two germline ends. CDR1 MNHNS and CDR2 SASEGT come from the germline V gene. The CDR3 totals 15 residues.

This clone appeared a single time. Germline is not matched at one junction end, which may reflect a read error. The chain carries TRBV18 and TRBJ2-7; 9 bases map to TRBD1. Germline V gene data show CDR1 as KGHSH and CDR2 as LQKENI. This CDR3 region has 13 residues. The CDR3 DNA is TGTGCCAGCTCACCACCCGTTAGGGACAGGGTAATTTTC. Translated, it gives CASSPPVRDRVIF.

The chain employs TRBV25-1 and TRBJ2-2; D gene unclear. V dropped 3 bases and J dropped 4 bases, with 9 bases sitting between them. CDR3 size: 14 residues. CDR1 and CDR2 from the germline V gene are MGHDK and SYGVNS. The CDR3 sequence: CASSDRLSTGELFF. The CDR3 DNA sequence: TGTGCCAGCAGTGACCGGCTTTCCACCGGGGAGCTGTTTTTT. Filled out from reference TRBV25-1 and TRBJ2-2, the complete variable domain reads EADIYQTPRYLVIGTGKKITLECSQTMGHDKMYWYQQDPGMELHLIHYSYGVNSTEKGDLSSESTVSRIRTEHFPLTLESARPSHTSQYLCASSDRLSTGELFFGEGSRLTVL.